This TCR beta chain was captured by sequencing in a study of cytomegalovirus exposure and HLA in healthy donors. Use of 60 Vbeta and 13 Jbeta primers characterized the PCR. Produced via immunoSEQ multiplex PCR; TCRdb's table is partial and in-frame only. The sample yields about 96,000 clones, 65% to 80% seen once. The V gene end was trimmed by 2 bases and the J gene end by 4 bases; junction bases not matched to a gene: 13. Germline-derived CDR1 and CDR2 are SGHAT and FQNNGV. The CDR3 sequence is 18 residues long. The J gene is TRBJ2-3, the V gene TRBV11-2, with 9 bases identical to TRBD2. The sample consisted of PBMCs. This receptor was identified in a female donor in good health and CMV-seropositive. The CDR3 DNA is TGTGCCAGCAGCTTACTACCTCCCCGGGCGGGAGGGGCAGATACGCAGTATTTT. Protein sequence: CASSLLPPRAGGADTQYF. Looking up the rest from reference TRBV11-2 and TRBJ2-3 gives the full variable domain: EAGVAQSPRYKIIEKRQSVAFWCNPISGHATLYWYQQILGQGPKLLIQFQNNGVVDDSQLPKDRFSAERLKGVDSTLKIQPAKLEDSAVYLCASSLLPPRAGGADTQYFGPGTRLTVL.